One T cell receptor beta chain is described in this entry. Its antigen is undetermined. Between the trimmed V and J ends, which lost 0 bases and 6 bases, there was a span of 12 bases. There are 15 residues in the CDR3. Per germline, CDR1 SGDLS and CDR2 YYNGEE. Data came from immunoSEQ multiplex PCR; TCRdb stores just in-frame clones and leaves some out. The table shows 70,000 to 80,000 clones, with about 86% occurring only once. The sample belongs to a study of radiation and T cells in renal cell carcinoma. Study-level findings and limits: Pretreatment tumor biopsies were lacking, so baseline clonotypes are unknown.

The sample's time point: blood 2 weeks post-SBRT. Treatment defined: 15 Gy SBRT to primary tumor, nephrectomy 4 weeks later. The specimen was blood, collected from a patient whose treatment included radiotherapy and nephrectomy. This chain joins TRBV9 and TRBJ2-2, with D perhaps TRBD1 or TRBD2 (5 bases each). This sequence was found in a woman between 45 and 65 years old with renal cell carcinoma. The CDR3 reads CASSVGQGVSGELFF. The CDR3 bases are TGTGCCAGCAGCGTAGGTCAGGGAGTATCCGGGGAGCTGTTTTTT.